A single sample is the source of the 28 T cell receptor beta chains below, sequenced in a study of T cell responses to AZD1222 COVID-19 vaccine (dated by TCRdb to the early 2020s). The time point label, read with the paper, signifies: baseline before first vaccination. The treatment or condition label corresponds to: meningococcal conjugate vaccine given as trial control. Receptors were amplified or captured by the immunoSEQ multiplex PCR assay. In TCRdb, the immuneACCESS table is reduced to in-frame sequences with V and J assigned. These tables do not hold every clone; where another copy was compared, an unresolved V gene accounts for under half, and the others remain unexplained. This sample lists 70,000 or so clones; less than 85% were detected once. The top ten clones comprise 23% of the sample. This material consisted of peripheral blood, taken on day 0 of MenACWY control vaccination. Source of these receptors: an adult in good health.

CDR3 DNA sequence: TGTGCCAGCAGCGCAGGAGGAGGGATCTACGAGCAGTACTTC. This translates into CASSAGGGIYEQYF. The J gene is TRBJ2-7, the V gene TRBV5-5, with D maybe TRBD2 (6 bases). The CDR3 covers 14 residues. Trimming cost V 4 bases and J 3 bases, with 14 bases left between them. Germline-derived CDR1 and CDR2 are SGHKS and YYEKEE (reference sequence).

This clone was counted a single time. The V call is TRBV5-1, the J call TRBJ2-1, with 10 nucleotides matching TRBD2. Germline V lookup: CDR1 SGHRS, CDR2 YFSETQ. CDR3 length: 14 amino acids. The V segment lost 0 bases and the J segment 10 bases; nucleotides outside the gene matches: 4. CDR3 coding DNA: TGCGCCAGCAGCTTGGTTAGCGGGAGGACAGAGCAGTTCTTC. This encodes CASSLVSGRTEQFF.

The rearrangement links TRBV7-8 to TRBJ1-6, with D unresolved. This CDR3 comprises 14 residues. V lost 5 bases and J lost 4, with 9 bases in between. CDR1 is SGHVS, CDR2 FQNEAQ, per germline. CDR3 region: CASSLDGYNSPLHF. CDR3 DNA: TGTGCCAGCAGCCTGGACGGATATAATTCACCCCTCCACTTT.

The gene calls are TRBV27 and TRBJ2-2; D is uncertain. Germline CDR1 is MNHEY and CDR2 is SMNVEV (reference sequence). Trimming removed 4 bases at V and 6 bases at J, with 9 bases between. The CDR3 runs to 13 residues. The CDR3 bases are TGTGCCAGCAGTTCTACGGTGGCCGGGGAGCTGTTTTTT. Translation gives CASSSTVAGELFF.

The CDR3 DNA reads TGCAGCGTTGCCGCAGCGGCGAACACTGAAGCTTTCTTT. This encodes CSVAAAANTEAFF. This sequence joins TRBV29-1 and TRBJ1-1, with D hard to call. CDR1 SQVTM and CDR2 ANQGSEA come from the germline V gene. There are 13 residues in the CDR3. V lost 4 bases and J lost 1, with 10 bases in between. Full variable domain (missing parts from reference TRBV29-1 and TRBJ1-1): SAVISQKPSRDICQRGTSLTIQCQVDSQVTMMFWYRQQPGQSLTLIATANQGSEATYESGFVIDKFPISRPNLTFSTLTVSNMSPEDSSIYLCSVAAAANTEAFFGQGTRLTVV.

This chain connects TRBV19 to TRBJ1-1; 10 nucleotides line up with TRBD1. CDR1 is LNHDA and CDR2 is SQIVND in the germline V gene (reference sequence). CDR3 length equals 15 residues. After removal of 4 bases from V and 8 bases from J, the junction contained 10 bases not matched to a gene. CDR3 in DNA: TGTGCCAGTAGTAACGGGGACAGGGGCTTAGTGGAAGCTTTCTTT. It translates to CASSNGDRGLVEAFF. Full variable domain (rest looked up from reference TRBV19 and TRBJ1-1): DGGITQSPKYLFRKEGQNVTLSCEQNLNHDAMYWYRQDPGQGLRLIYYSQIVNDFQKGDIAEGYSVSREKKESFPLTVTSAQKNPTAFYLCASSNGDRGLVEAFFGQGTRLTVV.

The chain links TRBV13 to TRBJ1-1; D ambiguous. The ends were cut back, 5 bases at V and 3 bases at J, with 4 bases in the middle. The CDR3 covers 11 residues. Germline CDR1 reads PRHDT; CDR2 reads FYEKMQ (reference sequence). CDR3 protein: CASSPYTEAFF. As DNA, the CDR3 is TGTGCCAGCAGCCCCTACACTGAAGCTTTCTTT.

The genes are TRBV7-2 and TRBJ2-3, with 9 positions matching TRBD2. This CDR3 has 19 residues. CDR1 SGHTA and CDR2 FQGNSA come from the germline V gene. V was pared by 4 bases and J by 1 base, with 15 bases of the junction left unmatched. CDR3 in amino acids: CASSSGGGALLRRTDTQYF. In DNA form, the CDR3 reads TGTGCCAGCAGCTCGGGCGGGGGGGCCCTATTGCGTCGCACAGATACGCAGTATTTT.

Many counts were recorded for this clone. The CDR3 loop is CASTSLKASGGKSYNEQFF. DNA for the CDR3: TGTGCCAGCACCTCCCTCAAGGCTAGCGGGGGGAAGTCCTACAATGAGCAGTTCTTC. The rearrangement joins TRBV11-2 to TRBJ2-1, with 11 bases fitting TRBD2. The germline CDR1 and CDR2 sequences are SGHAT and FQNNGV. J was trimmed by 1 base and V by 7 bases; bases with no gene match: 15. This CDR3 has 19 amino acids.

The chain is built from TRBV6-1 and TRBJ1-5, with 7 bases matching TRBD1. Unmatched junction bases numbered 9, after V lost 3 bases and J lost 7 bases. The CDR3 loop spans 15 amino acids. Germline V gene lookup returns CDR1 MNHNS and CDR2 SASEGT. The chain's CDR3 is CASSEGPGGGQPQHF. The DNA for the CDR3 is TGTGCCAGCAGTGAGGGTCCAGGGGGGGGACAGCCCCAGCATTTT.

This clone was observed a single time. The J gene is TRBJ2-1, the V gene TRBV7-9, with 10 nucleotides matching TRBD2. V lost 8 bases and J lost 6; bases outside the gene matches: 7. This CDR3 spans 14 amino acids. In germline, CDR1 is SEHNR, CDR2 FQNEAQ (reference sequence). The DNA for the CDR3 is TGTGCCAGCTGTCTAGCGGGAGAATTCAATGAGCAGTTCTTC. This translates into CASCLAGEFNEQFF. Full variable domain (missing parts from reference TRBV7-9 and TRBJ2-1): DTGVSQNPRHKITKRGQNVTFRCDPISEHNRLYWYRQTLGQGPEFLTYFQNEAQLEKSRLLSDRFSAERPKGSFSTLEIQRTEQGDSAMYLCASCLAGEFNEQFFGPGTRLTVL.

V is TRBV12-3 or TRBV12-4 and J is TRBJ1-5; D gene unclear. CDR3 size: 12 residues. V was cut by 3 bases and J by 9 bases, with 9 bases left in between. The CDR3 here is CASSFALGPQHF. The CDR3 DNA reads TGTGCCAGCAGTTTTGCCTTGGGGCCCCAGCATTTT.

This chain links TRBV19 with TRBJ2-7; 7 positions agree with TRBD2. Trimming cost V 4 bases and J 6 bases; bases outside gene matches: 9. CDR1 and CDR2 (germline): LNHDA, SQIVND (reference sequence). This CDR3 has 14 residues. CDR3 nucleotide sequence: TGTGCCAGTAGTAGAGGGGACGGGAGGTCCGAGCAGTACTTC. Protein: CASSRGDGRSEQYF.

The chain combines TRBV28 with TRBJ1-1, with D possibly matching TRBD1 (5 bases). With 2 bases removed from V and 11 bases from J, the gap between germline ends came to 12 bases. Germline-derived CDR1 and CDR2 are MDHEN and SYDVKM. CDR3 length: 12 amino acids. For the CDR3, the DNA is TGTGCCAGCAGTTTAGCAACAGGCATGGCTTTCTTT. Translating gives CASSLATGMAFF.

The rearrangement joins TRBV4-1 to TRBJ1-2; D is unresolved. Germline CDR1 reads MGHRA; CDR2 reads YSYEKL. With 4 bases removed from V and 4 bases from J, the gap between germline ends came to 16 bases. This CDR3 is built from 15 residues. The CDR3 loop reads CASSPYFQDTYGYTF. The CDR3, as DNA: TGCGCCAGCAGCCCATACTTCCAGGATACCTATGGCTACACCTTC.

The chain recombines TRBV19 with TRBJ1-2; D remains unclear. The ends were cut back, 3 bases at V and 0 bases at J, with 11 bases in the middle. This CDR3 is built from 15 residues. In germline, CDR1 is LNHDA, CDR2 SQIVND (reference sequence). Written as DNA, the CDR3 is TGTGCCAGTAGTATGGGCAGCGCGACTAACTATGGCTACACCTTC. Translated, it gives CASSMGSATNYGYTF.

This clone was counted many times. The V gene is TRBV6-5, the J gene TRBJ1-1, with unresolved D. Trimming took off 6 bases at V and 4 bases at J, with 18 bases between the two ends. Germline CDR1 and CDR2: MNHEY and SVGAGI. This CDR3 comprises 15 residues. CDR3 protein: CASSYRGSSSTEAFF. The DNA of the CDR3 is TGTGCCAGCAGCTACCGCGGGTCTTCGAGCACTGAAGCTTTCTTT.

This sequence joins TRBV5-1 and TRBJ2-5; weak D call: TRBD2 (6 bases). The length of the CDR3 is 13 residues. V dropped 4 bases and J dropped 2 bases, with 9 bases sitting between them. From germline, CDR1 is SGHRS and CDR2 YFSETQ. This chain's CDR3 is CASSPGEQETQYF. The CDR3 nucleotides read TGCGCCAGCAGCCCGGGGGAACAAGAGACCCAGTACTTC.

The gene calls are TRBV20-1 and TRBJ1-1, with unresolved D. Germline loops: CDR1 DFQATT, CDR2 SNEGSKA (reference sequence). The CDR3 loop spans 14 amino acids. Trimming took off 3 bases at V and 2 bases at J, with 13 bases between the two ends. CDR3 DNA sequence: TGCAGTGCTAGTTTGGCGGCAATTAACACTGAAGCTTTCTTT. Translated: CSASLAAINTEAFF.

The V call is TRBV5-5, the J call TRBJ2-2; tentatively, D is TRBD2 (7 bases). Germline assignment: CDR1 SGHKS and CDR2 YYEKEE (reference sequence). CDR3 length equals 16 residues. Trimming took 1 base from V and 4 from J, leaving 14 bases between them. The CDR3 sequence: CASSLYGGLGTGELFF. CDR3 nucleotide sequence: TGTGCCAGCAGCTTGTACGGGGGGCTAGGCACCGGGGAGCTGTTTTTT.

V gene TRBV10-3 combines with J gene TRBJ1-2; D uncertain. The V gene's germline CDR1 is ENHRY and CDR2 SYGVKD. Trimming pared 2 bases from V and 1 base from J, leaving 2 bases between. CDR3 length: 12 residues. The CDR3 loop is CAISEDNYGYTF. The CDR3 DNA reads TGTGCCATCAGTGAGGATAACTATGGCTACACCTTC.

The V gene is TRBV6-5, the J gene TRBJ2-3; TRBD2 might be the D (6 bases). CDR1 and CDR2 from the germline V gene are MNHEY and SVGAGI. The V end lost 4 bases, the J end lost 1 base, and 9 bases lay between the germline ends. The CDR3 has 14 amino acids. CDR3 nucleotides: TGTGCCAGCAGTTTCGGAGGGGGCACAGATACGCAGTATTTT. Translating it yields CASSFGGGTDTQYF.

The chain uses TRBV24-1 and TRBJ1-2, with D possibly being TRBD1 (6 bases). The CDR3 has 14 amino acids. The V end was cut by 5 bases, the J end by 5 bases, with 14 bases between. CDR1 is KGHDR, CDR2 SFDVKD, per germline. The CDR3 is CATSAGPTGYGYTF. CDR3 sequence (DNA): TGTGCCACCAGTGCGGGGCCTACAGGGTATGGCTACACCTTC.

The chain is built from TRBV15 and TRBJ1-4; D is uncertain. From germline, CDR1 is LNHNV and CDR2 YYDKDF (reference sequence). The CDR3 totals 13 residues. V lost 7 bases and J 3 bases, leaving 9 bases between the germline ends. The CDR3 DNA is TGTGCCACCAAGGCGCGTCCTAATGAAAAACTGTTTTTT. Its translation: CATKARPNEKLFF. Full variable domain (rest looked up from reference TRBV15 and TRBJ1-4): DAMVIQNPRYQVTQFGKPVTLSCSQTLNHNVMYWYQQKSSQAPKLLFHYYDKDFNNEADTPDNFQSRRPNTSFCFLDIRSPGLGDTAMYLCATKARPNEKLFFGSGTQLSVL.

The CDR3 DNA reads as TGTGCCAGCAGCCGCCGCCGGAGCTTTGAAGCTTTCTTT. Its translation is CASSRRRSFEAFF. The chain is built from TRBV7-9 and TRBJ1-1, with unresolved D. The CDR3 length is 13 residues. Germline CDR1 and CDR2: SEHNR and FQNEAQ (reference sequence). The V gene lost 5 bases and the J gene lost 7 bases, with 14 bases spanning the gap. The entire variable domain, with the rest obtained from reference TRBV7-9 and TRBJ1-1, is as follows: DTGVSQNPRHKITKRGQNVTFRCDPISEHNRLYWYRQTLGQGPEFLTYFQNEAQLEKSRLLSDRFSAERPKGSFSTLEIQRTEQGDSAMYLCASSRRRSFEAFFGQGTRLTVV.

The CDR3 DNA reads as TGTGCCAGCACGAGGGCGCTCCAAGAGACCCAGTACTTC. Residues: CASTRALQETQYF. The chain carries TRBV11-2 and TRBJ2-5; weak D call: TRBD2 (5 bases). Germline V gene lookup returns CDR1 SGHAT and CDR2 FQNNGV. Trimming removed 7 bases at V and 1 base at J, with 10 bases between. The CDR3 is made up of 13 amino acids.

This chain links TRBV12-5 with TRBJ1-2; D gene ambiguous. The CDR3 has 12 amino acids. Trimming cost V 6 bases and J 3 bases, with 8 bases left between them. CDR1 LGHNT and CDR2 FRNRAP come from the germline V gene. The DNA for the CDR3 is TGTGCTAGTGGAAACACCTACTATGGCTACACCTTC. It codes for CASGNTYYGYTF.

The rearrangement links TRBV3-1 (or the pseudogene TRBV3-2) to TRBJ1-1; tentatively, D is TRBD1 (5 bases). The CDR3 runs to 17 residues. In germline, CDR1 is LGHDT, CDR2 YNNKEL (reference sequence). The V end was cut by 4 bases, the J end by 6 bases, with 24 bases between. CDR3 in DNA: TGTGCCAGCAGCCCCGATCAGGGTGAGGGCCGGTTCTCTGAAGCTTTCTTT. This translates into CASSPDQGEGRFSEAFF.